This T cell receptor (beta chain) was identified in a study of T cell repertoires in aging, cancer and after chemotherapy. Study summary: Healthy donor repertoires were recorded over several months to years and showed clear clonal overlap. Roughly 8.9 million TCR reads were in the whole dataset.

Rearranged V-D-J TRB sequences were amplified with a mixed TRB-A/B primer pool. TCRdb passed the multiplex PCR reads through MiXCR, listing each CDR3 protein once. The sample lists around 16,000 distinct CDR3 sequences, 45% to 50% occurring once. Peripheral blood genomic DNA, not sorted cells or RNA, was the template. Study-wide results and caveats: Compared with age-matched healthy donors, untreated hematological or solid cancer patients showed higher blood TCR clonality.

Worth noting for this clonotype: What it binds is not known.

Sequencing input: blood. The TCR originated in a human donor in good health.

DNA of the CDR3: TGTGCCAGTAGTTCCACAGGGGTTCTCCAAGAGACCCAGTACTTC. Its protein is CASSSTGVLQETQYF. The gene calls are TRBV19 and TRBJ2-5, with 7 positions matching TRBD1. The CDR3 loop spans 15 amino acids. V was pared by 5 bases and J by 1 base, with 7 bases of the junction left unmatched. The germline V gene encodes CDR1 LNHDA and CDR2 SQIVND (reference sequence).